What follows are 23 T cell receptor beta chains derived from one specimen sequenced in a study of T cells after yellow fever vaccination. TCRdb independently ran MiXCR on the 5' RACE reads; one entry per CDR3 protein. The table lists tens of thousands of distinct CDR3 sequences, around 7.4% of them singletons. The specimen comprised CD8+ T cells sorted from PBMCs, sampled 15 days after the yellow fever booster vaccination. These receptors were collected from a man younger than 40 who received the YFV17D yellow fever vaccine.

The sample holds many counts of this clonotype. J is TRBJ2-5 and V is TRBV6-1; D remains unclear. CDR3 length: 13 residues. With 4 bases removed from V and 0 bases from J, the gap between germline ends came to 6 bases. Germline V gives CDR1 MNHNS, CDR2 SASEGT. The CDR3 loop reads CASSGDYQETQYF. The CDR3 DNA reads TGTGCCAGCAGTGGTGACTACCAAGAGACCCAGTACTTC.

This clonotype showed up many times. The chain is built from TRBV9 and TRBJ2-2; D possibly matches TRBD1 or TRBD2 (6 bases each). Trimming shortened V by 3 bases and J by 0 bases, and 15 bases separated the two germline ends. This CDR3 contains 17 residues. Germline loops: CDR1 SGDLS, CDR2 YYNGEE. The CDR3 DNA reads TGTGCCAGCAGCGCTCCCGGAGGGGGGCCGAACACCGGGGAGCTGTTTTTT. Amino acid sequence: CASSAPGGGPNTGELFF.

The chain carries TRBV30 and TRBJ2-1; no clear D. Trimming shortened V by 5 bases and J by 4 bases, and 15 bases separated the two germline ends. Germline V gene sequence: CDR1 GTSNPN, CDR2 SVGIG (reference sequence). This CDR3 is 14 amino acids long. CDR3 nucleotides: TGTGCCTGGGTGGGCGCCCCTGCGTACAATGAGCAGTTCTTC. It codes for CAWVGAPAYNEQFF.

This clonotype was recorded many times. V usage is TRBV7-8 and J usage is TRBJ2-2; D possibly corresponds to TRBD2 (6 bases). Germline V gives CDR1 SGHVS, CDR2 FQNEAQ. V lost 3 bases and J lost 2, with 13 bases in between. This CDR3 is built from 16 residues. The CDR3 loop is CASSLRRESNTGELFF. In DNA, the CDR3 is TGTGCCAGCAGCTTGAGGAGGGAGTCAAACACCGGGGAGCTGTTTTTT. The full variable domain, in which reference TRBV7-8 and TRBJ2-2 provide the parts outside the CDR3, is GAGVSQSPRYKVAKRGQDVALRCDPISGHVSLFWYQQALGQGPEFLTYFQNEAQLDKSGLPSDRFFAERPEGSVSTLKIQRTQQEDSAVYLCASSLRRESNTGELFFGEGSRLTVL.

This clonotype has only a few counts. The chain employs TRBV28 and TRBJ2-2, with 8 positions matching TRBD2. Germline V lookup: CDR1 MDHEN, CDR2 SYDVKM. The trim removed 4 bases at V and 7 bases at J, leaving 14 bases unmatched. This CDR3 spans 17 amino acids. In DNA form, the CDR3 reads TGTGCCAGCAGTTCCGCCGGGGGTAGCGGGATTGTCGGGGAGCTGTTTTTT. Translated, it gives CASSSAGGSGIVGELFF.

This clonotype has at least ten counts. The CDR3, as DNA: TGTGCCAGCAAAATAGCGAGCGGCTACAATGAGCAGTTCTTC. Amino acids: CASKIASGYNEQFF. The chain joins TRBV6-2 or TRBV6-3 to TRBJ2-1, with D tentatively TRBD2 (5 bases). Germline V gene sequence: CDR1 MNHEY, CDR2 SVGEGT. The CDR3 consists of 14 residues. V gave up 7 bases and J gave up 3 bases, with 13 bases separating them.

This clonotype appeared many times. The V gene is TRBV12-3 or TRBV12-4, the J gene TRBJ2-5, with TRBD2 matching 9 bases. The V gene end was trimmed by 8 bases and the J gene end by 5 bases; junction bases not matched to a gene: 18. The CDR3 runs to 17 residues. The CDR3 region is CASGPSYAGGPCETQYF. CDR3 DNA: TGTGCCAGCGGGCCCTCGTACGCGGGAGGGCCGTGTGAGACCCAGTACTTC.

With respect to this clonotype: It may be a read error: a sequence one base away is much more abundant. The chain uses TRBV21-1 and TRBJ2-5; whether TRBD2, the table's D call, matches the DNA was not checked. TRBV21-1 counts as a pseudogene. This CDR3 comprises 15 residues. CDR3 sequence: CASSELAGDQETQYF. DNA of the CDR3: TGTGCCAGCAGTGAGCTAGCGGGAGACCAAGAGACCCAGTACTTC.

This clonotype was detected ten times or more. The chain joins TRBV15 to TRBJ1-1; D remains unclear. The CDR3 is 12 amino acids. Germline values: CDR1 LNHNV, CDR2 YYDKDF (reference sequence). V was pared by 8 bases and J by 5 bases, with 12 bases between. CDR3 amino acids: CATLCFRTEAFF. As DNA, the CDR3 is TGTGCCACCTTGTGCTTTAGGACTGAAGCTTTCTTT.

Regarding this clonotype: A much larger clone lies a single base off, so this may be a read error. The chain recombines TRBV7-6 with TRBJ2-5, with a possible D match to TRBD2 (6 bases). Germline loops: CDR1 SGHVS, CDR2 FNYEAQ. Trimming shortened V by 4 bases and J by 5 bases, and 17 bases separated the two germline ends. This CDR3 has 15 amino acids. The CDR3 sequence: CASSYEGGQFETQYF. CDR3 nucleotides: TGTGCCAGCAGCTATGAAGGAGGGCAGTTTGAGACCCAGTACTTC.

This clonotype was recorded many times. V gene TRBV7-2 combines with J gene TRBJ2-7; D not certain. CDR1 and CDR2 from the germline V gene are SGHTA and FQGNSA. V was pared by 4 bases and J by 3 bases, with 7 bases between. The CDR3 loop spans 12 amino acids. CDR3 sequence reads: CASSSNLYEQYF. In DNA form, the CDR3 reads TGTGCCAGCAGCTCTAACCTCTACGAGCAGTACTTC.

This clonotype was observed many times. The rearrangement links TRBV4-1 to TRBJ2-5, with unresolved D. V lost 4 bases and J lost 2, with 14 bases in between. The CDR3 runs 15 residues. Germline values: CDR1 MGHRA, CDR2 YSYEKL. CDR3 nucleotide sequence: TGCGCCAGCAGCCCAACCAGGACGGTGCAAGAGACCCAGTACTTC. It yields the protein CASSPTRTVQETQYF.

This clonotype was counted at least ten times. The rearrangement uses TRBV9 and TRBJ2-3, with a tentative D call TRBD2 (5 bases). Looked up from germline, CDR1 is SGDLS and CDR2 is YYNGEE. The CDR3 contains 15 residues. Trimming removed 4 bases at V and 0 bases at J, with 12 bases between. The CDR3 DNA follows: TGTGCCAGCAGCTCTTGGACTGCTAGCACAGATACGCAGTATTTT. Translated: CASSSWTASTDTQYF.

In this sample, this clonotype turned up a few times. The chain recombines TRBV6-5 with TRBJ1-1; the D is unclear. CDR1 and CDR2 (germline): MNHEY, SVGAGI. The CDR3 length is 16 residues. The V end lost 3 bases, the J end lost 0 bases, and 14 bases lay between the germline ends. The CDR3 spells CASSYAPSEMNTEAFF. The CDR3 DNA reads as TGTGCCAGCAGTTATGCCCCCTCCGAGATGAACACTGAAGCTTTCTTT.

V is TRBV5-4 and J is TRBJ2-2; 8 bases are a match to TRBD1. Trimming took 4 bases from V and 6 from J; bases not matched to a gene: 17. Per germline, CDR1 SGHNT and CDR2 YYREEE (reference sequence). The CDR3 totals 18 residues. The CDR3 reads CASSLGGLGTGISGELFF. In nucleotides, the CDR3 is TGTGCCAGCAGCCTGGGGGGCCTAGGGACAGGAATATCCGGGGAGCTGTTTTTT.

The table lists this clonotype with many counts. V gene TRBV4-3 combines with J gene TRBJ1-2, with 7 bases that match TRBD1. Losses at the gene ends were 0 bases for V and 5 bases for J; bases not matched to a gene: 3. The CDR3 sequence is 14 residues long. Germline values: CDR1 LGHNA, CDR2 YSLEER. The CDR3 sequence: CASSQDSGGYGYTF. The CDR3 DNA is TGCGCCAGCAGCCAAGATTCAGGGGGGTATGGCTACACCTTC.

This clonotype was seen many times. This sequence joins TRBV5-1 and TRBJ2-1; TRBD2 might be the D (5 bases). Trimming removed 0 bases at V and 9 bases at J, with 7 bases between. This CDR3 has 12 residues. Per the germline V gene, CDR1 is SGHRS and CDR2 is YFSETQ. DNA for the CDR3: TGCGCCAGCAGCTTGGTGGCGGGTGAGCAGTTCTTC. Residues: CASSLVAGEQFF. Complete variable domain (other parts from reference TRBV5-1 and TRBJ2-1): KAGVTQTPRYLIKTRGQQVTLSCSPISGHRSVSWYQQTPGQGLQFLFEYFSETQRNKGNFPGRFSGRQFSNSRSEMNVSTLELGDSALYLCASSLVAGEQFFGPGTRLTVL.

This clonotype was recorded many times. This chain joins TRBV7-9 and TRBJ2-2; D possibly uses TRBD1 or TRBD2 (6 bases each). The V end lost 6 bases, the J end lost 7 bases, and 12 bases lay between the germline ends. The length of the CDR3 is 13 residues. CDR1 and CDR2 (germline): SEHNR, FQNEAQ (reference sequence). CDR3 in DNA: TGTGCCAGCAGACCAGGAGGGGGCGGGGAGCTGTTTTTT. This encodes CASRPGGGGELFF.

This clonotype has at least ten counts. The chain couples TRBV20-1 to TRBJ2-1, with D possibly being TRBD1 (7 bases). The ends were cut back, 5 bases at V and 6 bases at J, with 14 bases in the middle. Germline V gives CDR1 DFQATT, CDR2 SNEGSKA (reference sequence). This CDR3 is 13 amino acids long. CDR3 protein: CSAGGDSTNEQFF. For the CDR3, the DNA is TGCAGTGCTGGAGGGGACAGCACCAATGAGCAGTTCTTC.

The table lists this clonotype with many counts. V usage is TRBV6-5 and J usage is TRBJ2-7, with D possibly being TRBD1 (5 bases). The germline CDR1 and CDR2 sequences are MNHEY and SVGAGI. Trimming left V 3 bases short and J 4 bases short, with 13 bases between. The CDR3 sequence is 14 residues long. The CDR3 spells CASSYLGQPYEQYF. The DNA of the CDR3 is TGTGCCAGCAGTTATCTAGGACAACCTTACGAGCAGTACTTC.

The chain has TRBV29-1 and TRBJ2-6, with 9 bases lining up with TRBD1. The CDR3 is 14 residues long. In germline, CDR1 is SQVTM, CDR2 ANQGSEA. V lost 6 bases to trimming and J lost 1 base; unmatched junction nucleotides: 1. The CDR3 reads CSVDRGSGANVLTF. CDR3 nucleotides: TGCAGCGTGGACAGGGGTTCTGGGGCCAACGTCCTGACTTTC.

This clonotype came up many times. This chain uses TRBV5-6 with TRBJ2-7; D remains ambiguous. Trimming removed 0 bases at V and 4 bases at J, with 14 bases between. The CDR3 consists of 15 residues. Germline V gene data show CDR1 as SGHDT and CDR2 as YYEEEE. The CDR3 nucleotides are TGTGCCAGCAGCTTGGAGGGTAAGGGTCGGTACGAGCAGTACTTC. Amino acids: CASSLEGKGRYEQYF.

This clonotype was observed at least ten times. The V and J genes are TRBV7-2 and TRBJ1-4; D unresolved. V lost 5 bases to trimming and J lost 5 bases, with 18 bases between them. CDR1 and CDR2 from the germline V gene are SGHTA and FQGNSA. CDR3 length: 16 amino acids. The DNA of the CDR3 is TGTGCCAGCAGCCTCGGCGTGGGGAGTCCGAATGAAAAACTGTTTTTT. As protein: CASSLGVGSPNEKLFF.